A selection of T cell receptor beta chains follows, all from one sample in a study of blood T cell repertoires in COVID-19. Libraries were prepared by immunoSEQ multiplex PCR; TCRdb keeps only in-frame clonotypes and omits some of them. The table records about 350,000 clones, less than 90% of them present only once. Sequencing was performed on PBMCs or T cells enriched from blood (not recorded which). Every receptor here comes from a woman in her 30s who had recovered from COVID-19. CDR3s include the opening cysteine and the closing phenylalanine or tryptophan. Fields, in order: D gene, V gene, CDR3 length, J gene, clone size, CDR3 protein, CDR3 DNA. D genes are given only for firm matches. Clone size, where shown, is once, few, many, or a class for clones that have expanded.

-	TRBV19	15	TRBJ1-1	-	CASSIGGGGGGEAFF	TGTGCCAGTAGTATAGGCGGGGGAGGTGGAGGTGAAGCTTTCTTT
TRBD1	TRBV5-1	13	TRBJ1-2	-	CASRQGTTGGYTF	TGCGCCAGTCGACAGGGGACCACCGGCGGCTACACCTTC
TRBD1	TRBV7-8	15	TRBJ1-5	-	CASSPGQGGNQPQHF	TGTGCCAGCAGCCCCGGACAGGGGGGCAATCAGCCCCAGCATTTT
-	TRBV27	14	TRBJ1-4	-	CASSFRGTNEKLFF	TGTGCCAGCAGTTTCCGCGGAACTAATGAAAAACTGTTTTTT
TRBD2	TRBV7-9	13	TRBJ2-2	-	CAAGGTNTGELFF	TGTGCCGCGGGGGGAACGAACACCGGGGAGCTGTTTTTT
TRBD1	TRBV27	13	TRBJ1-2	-	CASSSDRGTGYTF	TGTGCCAGCAGTTCGGACAGGGGGACTGGCTACACCTTC
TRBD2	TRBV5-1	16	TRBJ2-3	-	CASSLDAGGRTDTQYF	TGCGCCAGCAGCTTGGATGCGGGGGGGCGAACAGATACGCAGTATTTT
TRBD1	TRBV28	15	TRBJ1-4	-	CASSLTGGAGEKLFF	TGTGCCAGCAGTCTTACAGGGGGCGCGGGTGAAAAACTGTTTTTT
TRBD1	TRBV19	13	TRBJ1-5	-	CASHPDRDQPQHF	TGTGCCAGCCACCCGGACAGGGACCAGCCCCAGCATTTT
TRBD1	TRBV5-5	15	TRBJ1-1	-	CASSLSGGSNTEAFF	TGTGCCAGCAGCTTATCAGGGGGATCGAACACTGAAGCTTTCTTT
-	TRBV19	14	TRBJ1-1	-	CATRAGGRNTEAFF	TGTGCCACACGAGCCGGGGGGAGGAACACTGAAGCTTTCTTT
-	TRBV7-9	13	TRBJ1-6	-	CASSLAADSPLHF	TGTGCCAGCAGTCTAGCGGCGGATTCACCCCTCCACTTT
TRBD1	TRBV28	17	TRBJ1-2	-	CASTLTVGQGRVYGYTF	TGTGCCAGCACCCTGACCGTGGGACAGGGCCGTGTCTATGGCTACACCTTC
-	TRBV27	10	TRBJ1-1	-	CASVGTEAFF	TGTGCCAGCGTCGGCACTGAAGCTTTCTTT
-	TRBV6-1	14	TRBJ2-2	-	CASSEAPGSGELFF	TGTGCCAGCAGTGAAGCGCCTGGGAGCGGGGAGCTGTTTTTT
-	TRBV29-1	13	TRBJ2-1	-	CSTSWGGGNEQFF	TGCAGCACGTCTTGGGGAGGTGGCAATGAGCAGTTCTTC
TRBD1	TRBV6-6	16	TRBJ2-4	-	CASIGQGSVAKNIQYF	TGTGCCAGCATCGGACAGGGGTCAGTGGCCAAAAACATTCAGTACTTC
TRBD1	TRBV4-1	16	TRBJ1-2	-	CASSQEYTGGLYGYTF	TGCGCCAGCAGCCAAGAGTACACAGGGGGTTTGTATGGCTACACCTTC
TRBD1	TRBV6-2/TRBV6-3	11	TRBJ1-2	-	CASSWGQVHTF	TGTGCCAGCAGTTGGGGACAGGTGCACACCTTC
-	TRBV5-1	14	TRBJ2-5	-	CASTARGALETQYF	TGCGCCAGCACCGCCCGGGGGGCATTAGAGACCCAGTACTTC
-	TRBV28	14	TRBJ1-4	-	CASSLSGSNEKLFF	TGTGCCAGCAGTTTATCGGGGTCTAATGAAAAACTGTTTTTT
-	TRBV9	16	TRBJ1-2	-	CASSVADRRPYYGYTF	TGTGCCAGCAGCGTAGCTGATAGGAGACCTTACTATGGCTACACCTTC
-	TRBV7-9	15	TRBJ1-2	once	CASSLAGQPNYGYTF	TGTGCCAGCAGCTTGGCCGGACAGCCTAACTATGGCTACACCTTC
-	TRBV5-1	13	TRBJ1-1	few	CASSLENRTEAFF	TGCGCCAGCAGCTTGGAAAATCGCACTGAAGCTTTCTTT
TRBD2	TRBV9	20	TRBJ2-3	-	CASNDPPGGAIAGGRDTQYF	TGTGCCAGCAACGACCCGCCAGGCGGGGCAATAGCGGGGGGGAGAGATACGCAGTATTTT
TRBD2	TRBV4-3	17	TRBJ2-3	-	CASSPREGSGRTDTQYF	TGCGCCAGCAGCCCTCGGGAGGGAAGCGGGCGCACAGATACGCAGTATTTT
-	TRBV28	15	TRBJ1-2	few	CASSLSTLLLYGYTF	TGTGCCAGCAGTTTGAGTACCCTTCTCCTCTATGGCTACACCTTC
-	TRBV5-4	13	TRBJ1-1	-	CASSLGEGTEAFF	TGTGCCAGCAGCTTGGGCGAGGGCACTGAAGCTTTCTTT
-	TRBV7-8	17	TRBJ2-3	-	CASSLALTATATDTQYF	TGTGCCAGCAGCTTAGCGCTTACTGCCACTGCCACAGATACGCAGTATTTT
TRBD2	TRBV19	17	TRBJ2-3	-	CASSKSGSGGPTDTQYF	TGTGCCAGTAGTAAATCGGGTAGCGGGGGGCCAACAGATACGCAGTATTTT